This T cell receptor (beta chain) came from a study of cytomegalovirus exposure and HLA in healthy donors. For the study at large: From HLA-typed donors, an early data release held approximately 85 million unique TCRs. The study, taken as a whole, reports: More clonal expansion characterized HLA-associated TCR beta chains than equally common others in a later analysis.

Though probably carrying unrecorded immune exposures, donors were nominally healthy at sampling. Use of 60 Vbeta and 13 Jbeta primers characterized the PCR. Sequenced by immunoSEQ multiplex PCR; TCRdb stores in-frame clones only, minus some. In the table there are some 200,000 clones, approximately 80% of which are singletons. Comment on this clone: Its antigen remains unidentified.

Sequencing was done on a sample of PBMCs. The receptor was derived from a female donor in good health and CMV-seronegative.

CDR3 DNA sequence: TGTGCCAGCAGTGAAGGGGGGGGTAATCAGCCCCAGCATTTT. As protein: CASSEGGGNQPQHF. This chain connects TRBV6-1 to TRBJ1-5; maybe TRBD1 (5 bases). CDR1 MNHNS and CDR2 SASEGT come from the germline V gene. Trimming took off 1 base at V and 4 bases at J, with 8 bases between the two ends. The CDR3 length is 14 residues.